These 6 T cell receptor beta chains were all obtained from the same sample, sequenced in a study of T cells expressing NK-cell markers. From its re-call of the 5' RACE reads, TCRdb lists each CDR3 protein once, without DNA. This listing includes about 550,000 distinct CDR3 sequences. The specimen was blood T cells: a sorted CD56 or NKG2C T cell subset, CD4+ or CD8+ T cells, or bulk PBMC T cells (not recorded which). The receptors come from a man aged 18 to 35 in good health.

This chain links TRBV7-9 with TRBJ2-1. The CDR3 extends over 15 amino acids. The germline gives CDR1 SEHNR, CDR2 FQNEAQ (reference sequence). The CDR3 reads CASSRNSGSYNEQFF. Full variable domain (rest looked up from reference TRBV7-9 and TRBJ2-1): DTGVSQNPRHKITKRGQNVTFRCDPISEHNRLYWYRQTLGQGPEFLTYFQNEAQLEKSRLLSDRFSAERPKGSFSTLEIQRTEQGDSAMYLCASSRNSGSYNEQFFGPGTRLTVL.

The rearrangement joins TRBV29-1 to TRBJ2-6; the TCRdb call, TRBD1, lacks DNA for checking. This CDR3 contains 15 residues. Germline V CDR1 and CDR2: SQVTM, ANQGSEA. This chain's CDR3 is CSAVGAGSGANVLTF. Supplemented by reference TRBV29-1 and TRBJ2-6, the full variable domain reads SAVISQKPSRDICQRGTSLTIQCQVDSQVTMMFWYRQQPGQSLTLIATANQGSEATYESGFVIDKFPISRPNLTFSTLTVSNMSPEDSSIYLCSAVGAGSGANVLTFGAGSRLTVL.

This rearrangement joins TRBV6-5 to TRBJ2-3; the D call of TRBD1 rests on TCRdb alone, since no DNA is present to check it. The CDR3 has 14 residues. Per germline, CDR1 MNHEY and CDR2 SVGAGI. The CDR3 spells CASSSRGRPDTQYF.

The chain is built from TRBV12-5 and TRBJ2-3; TCRdb's D call of TRBD1 is untestable without DNA. CDR1 is LGHNT, CDR2 FRNRAP, per germline. The CDR3 extends over 14 amino acids. The CDR3 region is CASRGTESTDTQYF.

The V gene is TRBV12-3 or TRBV12-4, the J gene TRBJ2-1; TCRdb reports TRBD2, a call that lacks DNA to check it against. This CDR3 is 19 amino acids long. The CDR3 loop reads CASSPIRGRRGSSYNEQFF.

CDR3 in amino acids: CATSRDLVNTEAFF. The rearrangement joins TRBV15 to TRBJ1-1. The CDR3 covers 14 residues. Germline values: CDR1 LNHNV, CDR2 YYDKDF (reference sequence).